Each of the 15 T cell receptor beta chains below was sequenced from the same sample in a study of somatic mutations in cytotoxic T cells in rheumatoid arthritis. Assay used: immunoSEQ multiplex PCR; TCRdb lists only in-frame clones, some missing. The repertoire includes some 11,000 clones, approximately 80% of them detected once, and 8% to 10% sits in the top ten. Sequencing was done on a sample of CD8+ T cells sorted from blood. The source is an older woman with rheumatoid arthritis.

This rearrangement joins TRBV11-3 to TRBJ2-1; tentatively, D is TRBD2 (6 bases). Deletions cut 5 bases from V and 6 bases from J, with 17 bases between. The CDR3 is made up of 15 amino acids. From germline, CDR1 is SGHNT and CDR2 YENEEA. CDR3 loop: CASSARIGGSNEQFF. The DNA for the CDR3 is TGTGCCAGCAGCGCCCGAATAGGAGGGAGCAATGAGCAGTTCTTC. Filled out from reference TRBV11-3 and TRBJ2-1, the complete variable domain reads EAGVVQSPRYKIIEKKQPVAFWCNPISGHNTLYWYLQNLGQGPELLIRYENEEAVDDSQLPKDRFSAERLKGVDSTLKIQPAELGDSAVYLCASSARIGGSNEQFFGPGTRLTVL.

The V and J genes are TRBV30 and TRBJ2-3; 7 positions agree with TRBD1. Looked up from germline, CDR1 is GTSNPN and CDR2 is SVGIG (reference sequence). The CDR3 totals 17 residues. The trim removed 1 base at V and 0 bases at J, leaving 10 bases unmatched. In nucleotides, the CDR3 is TGTGCCTGGAGTGACCCGACAGGGCCAACTAGCACAGATACGCAGTATTTT. Translated, it gives CAWSDPTGPTSTDTQYF.

The V call is TRBV11-2, the J call TRBJ1-1; a possible D gene is TRBD1 (6 bases). Germline lookup yields CDR1 SGHAT and CDR2 FQNNGV. This CDR3 comprises 14 residues. Trimming cost V 4 bases and J 10 bases, with 19 bases left between them. Written as DNA, the CDR3 is TGTGCCAGCAGCTCCAACTCGGACAGAAAGACAGCTTTCTTT. It is translated as CASSSNSDRKTAFF.

This clone is large (0.1 to 1%) in the sample. The genes are TRBV4-1 and TRBJ2-7; tentative D call: TRBD2 (6 bases). There are 16 residues in the CDR3. Germline V gene sequence: CDR1 MGHRA, CDR2 YSYEKL. The V end lost 1 base, the J end lost 0 bases, and 13 bases lay between the germline ends. CDR3 loop: CASSQGLGSGSYEQYF. CDR3 nucleotides: TGCGCCAGCAGCCAAGGGTTGGGTAGCGGCTCCTACGAGCAGTACTTC.

V gene TRBV14 combines with J gene TRBJ1-1, with TRBD1 matching 7 bases. Germline lookup yields CDR1 SGHDN and CDR2 FVKESK. V shed 4 bases, J shed 4 bases, and the junction held 6 bases outside the gene matches. The CDR3 spans 14 residues. In nucleotides, the CDR3 is TGTGCCAGCAGCCTCATACAGGGGTTCACTGAAGCTTTCTTT. Amino acids: CASSLIQGFTEAFF.

V and J are TRBV28 and TRBJ2-5; 7 nucleotides match TRBD1. The CDR3 is made up of 13 amino acids. V dropped 8 bases and J dropped 5; count of bases not matched to a gene: 8. The germline V gene has CDR1 MDHEN and CDR2 SYDVKM. The CDR3 sequence is CASVRGRVETQYF. CDR3 nucleotide sequence: TGTGCCAGCGTTAGGGGGCGGGTGGAGACCCAGTACTTC.

The genes are TRBV7-6 and TRBJ1-2; TRBD1 matches 8 bases. V lost 5 bases, J lost 0 bases, and 5 bases stayed unmatched. CDR1 and CDR2 (germline): SGHVS, FNYEAQ. This CDR3 contains 15 residues. CDR3 coding DNA: TGTGCCAGCAGCGTCGGACAGGGTACTAACTATGGCTACACCTTC. This encodes CASSVGQGTNYGYTF.

The chain is built from TRBV13 and TRBJ2-5; no reliable D call. From germline, CDR1 is PRHDT and CDR2 FYEKMQ (reference sequence). This CDR3 region has 11 residues. V was pared by 3 bases and J by 5 bases, with 4 bases between. CDR3 residues: CASSFSETQYF. The CDR3 region has the DNA TGTGCCAGCAGCTTCTCGGAGACCCAGTACTTC.

CDR3: CASSLGQGSTEAFF. DNA of the CDR3: TGTGCCAGCAGTTTAGGACAGGGATCAACTGAAGCTTTCTTT. V is TRBV27 and J is TRBJ1-1, with 8 bases that match TRBD1. The CDR3 totals 14 residues. The germline gives CDR1 MNHEY, CDR2 SMNVEV (reference sequence). After removal of 2 bases from V and 5 bases from J, the junction contained 4 bases not matched to a gene.

The chain uses TRBV5-1 and TRBJ1-5; maybe TRBD1 (6 bases). Per the germline V gene, CDR1 is SGHRS and CDR2 is YFSETQ. This CDR3 has 15 residues. V gave up 0 bases and J gave up 3 bases, with 10 bases separating them. CDR3 protein: CASSLGGGDNQPQHF. CDR3 nucleotide sequence: TGCGCCAGCAGCTTGGGCGGGGGCGACAATCAGCCCCAGCATTTT.

The chain employs TRBV19 and TRBJ2-1; 9 bases are shared with TRBD2. V lost 1 base to trimming and J lost 2 bases; unmatched junction nucleotides: 0. The CDR3 consists of 15 residues. Germline V gene data show CDR1 as LNHDA and CDR2 as SQIVND (reference sequence). CDR3 sequence reads: CASSIGGRAYNEQFF. CDR3 nucleotide sequence: TGTGCCAGTAGTATAGGCGGGAGGGCCTACAATGAGCAGTTCTTC. Variable domain in full (rest from reference TRBV19 and TRBJ2-1): DGGITQSPKYLFRKEGQNVTLSCEQNLNHDAMYWYRQDPGQGLRLIYYSQIVNDFQKGDIAEGYSVSREKKESFPLTVTSAQKNPTAFYLCASSIGGRAYNEQFFGPGTRLTVL.

This chain connects TRBV4-1 to TRBJ2-7; 11 positions match TRBD1. CDR3 length: 16 residues. Germline assignment: CDR1 MGHRA and CDR2 YSYEKL. With 1 base clipped from V and 3 bases from J, the junction kept 5 bases outside the gene matches. CDR3 nucleotides: TGCGCCAGCAGCCAAGTCCCGGGACAGGGGGTCTACGAGCAGTACTTC. Its protein product is CASSQVPGQGVYEQYF.

This clone occurred once. The chain carries TRBV27 and TRBJ1-2; D is uncertain. Germline assignment: CDR1 MNHEY and CDR2 SMNVEV (reference sequence). V lost 4 bases and J 0 bases, leaving 15 bases between the germline ends. The CDR3 spans 16 residues. DNA of the CDR3: TGTGCCAGCAGTTCCCCCGAGGGTTTGGCTAACTATGGCTACACCTTC. Translating it yields CASSSPEGLANYGYTF.

J is TRBJ1-2 and V is TRBV27; 7 bases line up with TRBD1. Germline CDR1 is MNHEY and CDR2 is SMNVEV (reference sequence). The CDR3 is 16 residues long. J gave up 4 bases and V 2 bases, and 10 bases lay outside the gene matches. Here the CDR3 reads CASSLMGQSGVYGYTF. The CDR3 DNA sequence: TGTGCCAGCAGTTTAATGGGACAGTCTGGGGTCTATGGCTACACCTTC.

This chain joins TRBV30 and TRBJ1-5; D is perhaps TRBD1 (6 bases). Germline V gene lookup returns CDR1 GTSNPN and CDR2 SVGIG (reference sequence). The V end was cut by 2 bases, the J end by 2 bases, with 13 bases between. CDR3 length: 15 amino acids. Here the CDR3 DNA reads TGTGCCTGGAGTTCCACAGGGTTCGGCAATCAGCCCCAGCATTTT. Translated: CAWSSTGFGNQPQHF.